This TCR beta chain was recovered during a study of human T cells and chemical hapten exposure. Study context: Patients were given diphenylcyclopropenone on the scalp weekly across the roughly 25-week study.

TCRdb used MiXCR to reprocess the RACE reads, holding one entry per CDR3 protein. The sample lists more than 300,000 distinct CDR3 sequences, 4.5% to 5.5% seen once, with just over 2.5% in the top ten. This clonotype was observed a few times. Regarding time point: pre-sensitization, week 0. Noted treatment: therapeutic diphenylcyclopropenone sensitization with weekly scalp DPC. The CDR3 runs to 14 residues. V dropped 8 bases and J dropped 4; count of bases not matched to a gene: 5. Germline CDR1 and CDR2: SNHLY and FYNNEI. V usage is TRBV2 and J usage is TRBJ2-1; 10 bases match TRBD2. This TCR was sampled from a woman in her 50s with alopecia areata. Some clones in this sample may be carry-over from other donors' samples. The starting material was whole blood, obtained in connection with sensitization to the hapten diphenylcyclopropenone (DPC). DNA of the CDR3: TGTGCCAGCCTGAGCGGGAGGGGTTACAATGAGCAGTTCTTC. Translating gives CASLSGRGYNEQFF.